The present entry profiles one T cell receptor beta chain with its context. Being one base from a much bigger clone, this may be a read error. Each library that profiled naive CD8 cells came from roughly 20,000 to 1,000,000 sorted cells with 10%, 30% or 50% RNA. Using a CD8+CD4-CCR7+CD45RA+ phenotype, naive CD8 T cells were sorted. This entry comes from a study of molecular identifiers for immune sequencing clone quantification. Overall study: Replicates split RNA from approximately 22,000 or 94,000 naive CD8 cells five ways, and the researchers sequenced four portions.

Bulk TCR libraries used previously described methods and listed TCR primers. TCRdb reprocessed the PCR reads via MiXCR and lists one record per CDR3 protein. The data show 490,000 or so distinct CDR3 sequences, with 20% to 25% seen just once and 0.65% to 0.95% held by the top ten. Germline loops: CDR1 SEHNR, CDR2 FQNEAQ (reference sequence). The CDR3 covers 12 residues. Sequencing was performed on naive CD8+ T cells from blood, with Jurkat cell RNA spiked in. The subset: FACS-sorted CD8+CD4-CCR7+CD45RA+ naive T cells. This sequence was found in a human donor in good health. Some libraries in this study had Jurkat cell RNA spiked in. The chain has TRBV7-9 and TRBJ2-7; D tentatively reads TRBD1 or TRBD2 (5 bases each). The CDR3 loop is CASSPGPNERYF. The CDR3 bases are TGTGCCAGCAGCCCGGGGCCCAACGAGCGGTACTTC.